The entry that follows covers one TCR beta chain sequence. Its antigen is currently unknown. Time point of the sample: persistent/refractory GD, antithyroid drugs over 5 years with positive TRAb. The authors made the TCR library using RNA they extracted from PBMCs. Assembly of TCR beta libraries relied on iRepertoire HTBI primers together with Arm-PCR of CDR3 regions. Each CDR3 protein is one row after TCRdb ran MiXCR on the multiplex PCR reads. The repertoire holds 250,000 to 300,000 distinct CDR3 sequences, roughly a fifth seen once, with about 61% in the top ten. This record belongs to a study of regulatory T cells in long-lasting Graves disease. CDR1 is SGHNT and CDR2 is YYREEE in the germline V gene (reference sequence). Trimming shortened V by 5 bases and J by 6 bases, and 18 bases separated the two germline ends. The CDR3 totals 14 residues. Findings and limits, study-wide: A reduction in accuracy may have resulted from the small sample size. Under persistent disease, TRBV28, TRBJ1-2 and TRBJ2-5 were used preferentially.

The rearrangement links TRBV5-4 to TRBJ2-7; tentative D call: TRBD1 (5 bases). The source is a female donor with Graves disease. The sample here was peripheral blood mononuclear cells (PBMCs), taken when the disease was refractory, from a patient treated with antithyroid drugs. CDR3 sequence (DNA): TGTGCCAGCAGGAAAGCCGAAGCGACAGCCGAGCAGTACTTC. It encodes CASRKAEATAEQYF.